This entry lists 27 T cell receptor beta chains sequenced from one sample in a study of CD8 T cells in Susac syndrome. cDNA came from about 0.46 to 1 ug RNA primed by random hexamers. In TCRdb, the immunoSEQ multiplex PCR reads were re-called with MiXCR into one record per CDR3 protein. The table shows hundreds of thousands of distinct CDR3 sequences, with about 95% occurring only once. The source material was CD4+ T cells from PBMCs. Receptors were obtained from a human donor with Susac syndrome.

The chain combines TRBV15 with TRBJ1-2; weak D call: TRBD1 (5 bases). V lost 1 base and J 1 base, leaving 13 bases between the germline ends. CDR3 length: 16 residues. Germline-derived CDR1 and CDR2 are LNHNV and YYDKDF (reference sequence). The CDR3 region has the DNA TGTGCCACCAGCAGAGTTGGGGGGGGGATTAACTATGGCTACACCTTC. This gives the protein CATSRVGGGINYGYTF.

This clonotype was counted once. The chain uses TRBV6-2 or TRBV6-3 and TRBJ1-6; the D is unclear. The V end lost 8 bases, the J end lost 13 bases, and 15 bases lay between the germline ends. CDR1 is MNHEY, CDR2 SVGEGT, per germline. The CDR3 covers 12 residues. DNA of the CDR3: TGTGCCAGCCGACCTCACACATCCCCCCTCCACTTT. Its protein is CASRPHTSPLHF.

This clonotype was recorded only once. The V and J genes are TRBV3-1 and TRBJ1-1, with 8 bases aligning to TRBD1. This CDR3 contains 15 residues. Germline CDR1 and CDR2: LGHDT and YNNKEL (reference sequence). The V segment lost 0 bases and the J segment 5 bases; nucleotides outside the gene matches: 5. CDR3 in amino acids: CASSQDGQGATEAFF. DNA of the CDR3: TGTGCCAGCAGCCAAGATGGGCAGGGGGCGACTGAAGCTTTCTTT.

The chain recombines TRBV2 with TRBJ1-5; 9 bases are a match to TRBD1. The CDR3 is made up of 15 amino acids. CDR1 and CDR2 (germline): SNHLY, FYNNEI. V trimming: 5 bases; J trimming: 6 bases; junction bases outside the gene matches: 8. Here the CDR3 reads CASSTTGTGSQPQHF. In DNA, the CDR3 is TGTGCCAGCAGTACGACGGGGACAGGGAGTCAGCCCCAGCATTTT.

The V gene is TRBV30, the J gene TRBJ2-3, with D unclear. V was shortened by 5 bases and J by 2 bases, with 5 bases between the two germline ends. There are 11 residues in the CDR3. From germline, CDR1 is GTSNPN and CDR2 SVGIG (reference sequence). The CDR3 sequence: CAWYDTDTQYF. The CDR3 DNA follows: TGTGCCTGGTACGACACAGATACGCAGTATTTT.

CDR3 nucleotides: TGTGCCAGCAGCGTGGCGTCTGGGGGGTTCGAGCAGTACTTC. Translating gives CASSVASGGFEQYF. V usage is TRBV9 and J usage is TRBJ2-7, with a possible D match to TRBD2 (6 bases). Trimming removed 2 bases from V and 6 bases from J, with 15 bases in between. The CDR3 contains 14 residues. The germline V gene encodes CDR1 SGDLS and CDR2 YYNGEE.

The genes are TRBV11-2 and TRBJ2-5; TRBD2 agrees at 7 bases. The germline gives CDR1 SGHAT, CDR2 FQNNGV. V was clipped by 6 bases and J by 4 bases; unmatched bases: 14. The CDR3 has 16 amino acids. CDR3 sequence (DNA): TGTGCCAGCAGTTACCCTTGGGGGGGTGGGCCAGAGACCCAGTACTTC. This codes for CASSYPWGGGPETQYF.

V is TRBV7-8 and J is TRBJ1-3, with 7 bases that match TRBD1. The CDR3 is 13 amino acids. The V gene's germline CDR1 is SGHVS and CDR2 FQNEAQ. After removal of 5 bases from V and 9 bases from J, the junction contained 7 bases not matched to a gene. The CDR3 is CASSVDREGTIYF. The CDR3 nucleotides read TGTGCCAGCAGCGTAGACAGGGAAGGCACCATATATTTT.

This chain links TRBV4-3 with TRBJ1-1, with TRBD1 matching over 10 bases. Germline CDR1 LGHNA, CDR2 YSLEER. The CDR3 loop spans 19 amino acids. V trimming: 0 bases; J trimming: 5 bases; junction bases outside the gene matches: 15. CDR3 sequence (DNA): TGCGCCAGCAGCCAAGATCTTGCCGGGACAGGGGAGAGAGGAACTGAAGCTTTCTTT. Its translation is CASSQDLAGTGERGTEAFF.

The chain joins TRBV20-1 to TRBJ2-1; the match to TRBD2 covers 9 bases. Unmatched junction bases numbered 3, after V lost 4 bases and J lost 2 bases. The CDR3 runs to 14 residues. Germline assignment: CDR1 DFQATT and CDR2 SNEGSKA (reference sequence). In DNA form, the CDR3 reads TGCAGTGCTATTGCGGGGGGGGCCTACAATGAGCAGTTCTTC. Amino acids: CSAIAGGAYNEQFF.

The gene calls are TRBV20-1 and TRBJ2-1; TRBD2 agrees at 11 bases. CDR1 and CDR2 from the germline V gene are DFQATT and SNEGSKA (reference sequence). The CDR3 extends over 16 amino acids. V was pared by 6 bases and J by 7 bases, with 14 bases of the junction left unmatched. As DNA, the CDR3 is TGCAGTGCCCCCAGCCCTAGCGGGGGGTCCTTGAATGAGCAGTTCTTC. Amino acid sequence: CSAPSPSGGSLNEQFF.

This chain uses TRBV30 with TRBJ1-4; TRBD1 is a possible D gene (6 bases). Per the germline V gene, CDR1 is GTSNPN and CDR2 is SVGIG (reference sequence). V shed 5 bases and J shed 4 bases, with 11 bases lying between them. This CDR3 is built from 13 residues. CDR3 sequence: CAWSGDLNEKLFF. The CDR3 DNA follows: TGTGCCTGGTCAGGGGACCTTAATGAAAAACTGTTTTTT.

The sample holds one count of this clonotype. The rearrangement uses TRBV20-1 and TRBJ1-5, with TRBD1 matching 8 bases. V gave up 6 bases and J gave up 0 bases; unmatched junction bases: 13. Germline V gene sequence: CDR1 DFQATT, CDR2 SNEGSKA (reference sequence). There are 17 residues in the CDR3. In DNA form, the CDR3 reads TGCAGTGCCAAAGATTCAGGGGGCACGTATAGCAATCAGCCCCAGCATTTT. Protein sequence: CSAKDSGGTYSNQPQHF.

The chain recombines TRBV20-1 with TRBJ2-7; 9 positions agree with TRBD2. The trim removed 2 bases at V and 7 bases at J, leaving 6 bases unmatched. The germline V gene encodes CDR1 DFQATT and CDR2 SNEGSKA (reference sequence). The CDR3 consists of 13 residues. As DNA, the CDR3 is TGCAGTGCTAGACCCGGACTAGCGCGGGAGCAGTACTTC. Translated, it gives CSARPGLAREQYF.

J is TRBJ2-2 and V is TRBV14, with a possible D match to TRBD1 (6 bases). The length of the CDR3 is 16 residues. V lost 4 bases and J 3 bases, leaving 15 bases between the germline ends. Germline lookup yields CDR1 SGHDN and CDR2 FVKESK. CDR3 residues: CASSPRDTTYTGELFF. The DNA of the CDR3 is TGTGCCAGCAGCCCTCGGGACACAACATACACCGGGGAGCTGTTTTTT.

The CDR3, as DNA: TGTGCCAGCAGCTTAGCTTCAGGAATGGTCGAGCAGTACTTC. Residues: CASSLASGMVEQYF. The genes are TRBV7-6 and TRBJ2-7; D remains unclear. Germline lookup yields CDR1 SGHVS and CDR2 FNYEAQ. The CDR3 extends over 14 amino acids. V lost 0 bases and J 6 bases, leaving 12 bases between the germline ends.

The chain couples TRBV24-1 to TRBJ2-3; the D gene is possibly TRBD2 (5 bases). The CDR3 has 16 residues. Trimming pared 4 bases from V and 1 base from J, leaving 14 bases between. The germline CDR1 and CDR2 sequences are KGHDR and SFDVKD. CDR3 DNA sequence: TGTGCCACCAGTGAAGAAACTAGAACAGGCACAGATACGCAGTATTTT. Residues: CATSEETRTGTDTQYF.

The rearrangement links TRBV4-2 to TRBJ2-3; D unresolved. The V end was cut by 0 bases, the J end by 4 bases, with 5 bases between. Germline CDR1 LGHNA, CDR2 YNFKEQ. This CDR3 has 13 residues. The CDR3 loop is CASSQDFPDTQYF. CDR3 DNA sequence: TGTGCCAGCAGCCAAGATTTCCCAGATACGCAGTATTTT.

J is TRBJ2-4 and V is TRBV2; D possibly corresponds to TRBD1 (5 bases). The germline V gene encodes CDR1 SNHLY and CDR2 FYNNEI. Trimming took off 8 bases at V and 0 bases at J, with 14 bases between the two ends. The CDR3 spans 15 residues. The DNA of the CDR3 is TGTGCCAGCGTTGACAGCTTACTAGCCAAAAACATTCAGTACTTC. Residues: CASVDSLLAKNIQYF.

The CDR3 sequence is CAWSGGKGMNTEAFF. CDR3 in DNA: TGTGCCTGGAGTGGCGGAAAGGGGATGAACACTGAAGCTTTCTTT. The V gene is TRBV30, the J gene TRBJ1-1; TRBD1 is a possible D gene (5 bases). Trimming removed 1 base at V and 0 bases at J, with 12 bases between. This CDR3 is 15 amino acids long. CDR1 and CDR2 from the germline V gene are GTSNPN and SVGIG (reference sequence).

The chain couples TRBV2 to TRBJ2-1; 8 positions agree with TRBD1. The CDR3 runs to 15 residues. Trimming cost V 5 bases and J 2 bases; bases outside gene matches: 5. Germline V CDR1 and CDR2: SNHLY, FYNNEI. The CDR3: CASSFDRGAYNEQFF. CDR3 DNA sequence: TGTGCCAGCAGTTTTGACAGGGGCGCCTACAATGAGCAGTTCTTC.

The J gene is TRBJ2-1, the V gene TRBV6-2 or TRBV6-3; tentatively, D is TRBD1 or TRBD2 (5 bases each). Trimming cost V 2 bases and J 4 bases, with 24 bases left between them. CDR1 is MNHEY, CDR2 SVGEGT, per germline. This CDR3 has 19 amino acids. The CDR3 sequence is CASSYQTRDLPAGYNEQFF. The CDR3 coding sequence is TGTGCCAGCAGTTACCAAACCCGGGACCTCCCCGCGGGTTACAATGAGCAGTTCTTC.

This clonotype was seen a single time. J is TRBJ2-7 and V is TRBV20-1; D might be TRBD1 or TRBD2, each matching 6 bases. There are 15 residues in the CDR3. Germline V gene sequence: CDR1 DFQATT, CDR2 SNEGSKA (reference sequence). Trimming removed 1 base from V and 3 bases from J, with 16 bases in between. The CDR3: CSARGGAGLRYEQYF. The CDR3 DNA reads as TGCAGTGCTAGAGGGGGGGCAGGGCTGCGCTACGAGCAGTACTTC.

CDR3 nucleotide sequence: TGTGCCAGCAGTAATCGACAGGGCGCTGAAGCTTTCTTT. This codes for CASSNRQGAEAFF. This chain joins TRBV25-1 and TRBJ1-1, with 7 nucleotides matching TRBD1. The germline CDR1 and CDR2 sequences are MGHDK and SYGVNS. With 5 bases clipped from V and 6 bases from J, the junction kept 6 bases outside the gene matches. This CDR3 region has 13 residues.

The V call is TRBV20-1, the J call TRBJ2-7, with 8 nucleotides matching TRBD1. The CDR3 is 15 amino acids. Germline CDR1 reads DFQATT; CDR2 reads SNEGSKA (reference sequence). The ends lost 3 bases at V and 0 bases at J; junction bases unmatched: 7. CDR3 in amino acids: CSARETTGASYEQYF. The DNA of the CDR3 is TGCAGTGCTAGGGAGACGACAGGGGCCTCCTACGAGCAGTACTTC.

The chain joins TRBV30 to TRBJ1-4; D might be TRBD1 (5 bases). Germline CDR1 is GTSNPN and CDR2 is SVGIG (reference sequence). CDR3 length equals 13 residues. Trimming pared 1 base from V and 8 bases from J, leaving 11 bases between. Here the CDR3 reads CAWSASRGEKLFF. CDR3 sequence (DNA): TGTGCCTGGAGTGCCTCCCGGGGGGAAAAACTGTTTTTT.

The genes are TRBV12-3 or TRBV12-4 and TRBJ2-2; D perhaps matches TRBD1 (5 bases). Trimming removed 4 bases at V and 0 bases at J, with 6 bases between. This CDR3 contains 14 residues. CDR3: CASSWTTNTGELFF. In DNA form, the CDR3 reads TGTGCCAGCAGTTGGACAACGAACACCGGGGAGCTGTTTTTT.